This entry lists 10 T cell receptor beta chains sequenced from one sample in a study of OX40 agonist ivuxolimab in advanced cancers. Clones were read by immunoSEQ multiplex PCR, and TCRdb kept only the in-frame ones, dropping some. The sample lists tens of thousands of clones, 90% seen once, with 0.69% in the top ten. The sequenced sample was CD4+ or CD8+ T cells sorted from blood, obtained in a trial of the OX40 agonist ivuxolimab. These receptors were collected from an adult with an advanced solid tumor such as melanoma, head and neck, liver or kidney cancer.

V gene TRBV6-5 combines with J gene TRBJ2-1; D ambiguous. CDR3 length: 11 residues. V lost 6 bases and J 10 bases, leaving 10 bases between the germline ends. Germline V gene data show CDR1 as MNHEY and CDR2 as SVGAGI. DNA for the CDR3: TGTGCCAGCAGGTTAGCCCAGGAGCAGTTCTTC. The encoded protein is CASRLAQEQFF.

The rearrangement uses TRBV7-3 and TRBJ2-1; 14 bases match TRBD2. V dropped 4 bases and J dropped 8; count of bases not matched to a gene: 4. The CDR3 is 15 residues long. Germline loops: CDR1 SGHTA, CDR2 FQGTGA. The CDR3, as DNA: TGTGCCAGCAGCTATGGGACTAGCGGGAGTGATGAGCAGTTCTTC. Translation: CASSYGTSGSDEQFF.

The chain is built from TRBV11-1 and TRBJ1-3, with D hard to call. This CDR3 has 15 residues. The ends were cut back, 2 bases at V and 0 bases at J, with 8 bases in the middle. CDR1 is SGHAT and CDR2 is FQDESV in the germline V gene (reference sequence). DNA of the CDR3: TGTGCCAGCAGCTTACGGGCGTTCTCTGGAAACACCATATATTTT. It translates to CASSLRAFSGNTIYF.

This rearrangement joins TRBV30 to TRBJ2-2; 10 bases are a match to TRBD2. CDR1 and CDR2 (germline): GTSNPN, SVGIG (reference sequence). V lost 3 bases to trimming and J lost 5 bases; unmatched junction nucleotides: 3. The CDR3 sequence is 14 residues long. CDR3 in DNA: TGTGCCTGGAGAATAGCGGGAGGAACCGGGGAGCTGTTTTTT. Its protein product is CAWRIAGGTGELFF.

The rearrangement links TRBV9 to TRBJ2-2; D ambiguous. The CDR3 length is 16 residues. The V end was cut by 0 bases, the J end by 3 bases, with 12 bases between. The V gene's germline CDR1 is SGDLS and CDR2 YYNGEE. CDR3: CASSVGSRTHTGELFF. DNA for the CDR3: TGTGCCAGCAGCGTAGGGAGTCGGACCCACACCGGGGAGCTGTTTTTT.

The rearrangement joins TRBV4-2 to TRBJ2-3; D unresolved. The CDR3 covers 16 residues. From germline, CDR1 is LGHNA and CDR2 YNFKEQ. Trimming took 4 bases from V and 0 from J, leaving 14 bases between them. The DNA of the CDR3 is TGTGCCAGCAGCCCGATGGCGTTGTCTAGCACAGATACGCAGTATTTT. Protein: CASSPMALSSTDTQYF.

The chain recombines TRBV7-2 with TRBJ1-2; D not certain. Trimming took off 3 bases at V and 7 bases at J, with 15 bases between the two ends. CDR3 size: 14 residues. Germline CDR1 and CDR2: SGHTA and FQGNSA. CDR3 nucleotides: TGTGCCAGCAGCTTGGGGTGGGGAGCGTCTGGCTACACCTTC. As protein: CASSLGWGASGYTF.

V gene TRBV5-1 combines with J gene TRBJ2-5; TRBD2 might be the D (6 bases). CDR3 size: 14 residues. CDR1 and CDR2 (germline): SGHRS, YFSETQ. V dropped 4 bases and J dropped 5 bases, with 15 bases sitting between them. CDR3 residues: CASSVQDGGETQYF. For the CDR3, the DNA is TGCGCCAGCAGCGTACAGGATGGGGGGGAGACCCAGTACTTC.

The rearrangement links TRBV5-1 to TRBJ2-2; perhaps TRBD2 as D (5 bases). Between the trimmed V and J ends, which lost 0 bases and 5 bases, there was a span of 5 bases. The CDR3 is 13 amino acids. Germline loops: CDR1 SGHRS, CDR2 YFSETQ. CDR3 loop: CASSLAGTGELFF. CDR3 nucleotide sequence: TGCGCCAGCAGCTTGGCGGGGACCGGGGAGCTGTTTTTT.

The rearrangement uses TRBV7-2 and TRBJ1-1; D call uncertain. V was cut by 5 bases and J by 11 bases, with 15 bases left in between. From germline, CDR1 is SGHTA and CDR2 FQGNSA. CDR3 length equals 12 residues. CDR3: CASSITAREAFF. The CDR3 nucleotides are TGTGCCAGCAGCATTACAGCGAGGGAGGCTTTCTTT.